This T cell receptor beta chain was captured by sequencing in a study of cytomegalovirus exposure and HLA in healthy donors. Vbeta (60) and Jbeta (13) primers were used in the PCR. Clones were read by immunoSEQ multiplex PCR, and TCRdb kept only the in-frame ones, dropping some. The sample holds more than 200,000 clones; 83% are singletons and the top ten take 1.1% to 1.5%. Germline CDR1 SGHVS, CDR2 FQNEAQ. CDR3 length: 16 residues. The germline V and J ends were trimmed by 2 bases and 8 bases, with 16 bases remaining between them. Sequencing input: PBMCs. The TCR comes from a girl aged 10-17 years in good health and CMV-seronegative. The V call is TRBV7-8, the J call TRBJ1-6, with D possibly being TRBD1 (6 bases). The CDR3 DNA follows: TGTGCCAGCAGCTTAAACAGGGCCCTCATCTATTCACCCCTCCACTTT. This translates into CASSLNRALIYSPLHF.